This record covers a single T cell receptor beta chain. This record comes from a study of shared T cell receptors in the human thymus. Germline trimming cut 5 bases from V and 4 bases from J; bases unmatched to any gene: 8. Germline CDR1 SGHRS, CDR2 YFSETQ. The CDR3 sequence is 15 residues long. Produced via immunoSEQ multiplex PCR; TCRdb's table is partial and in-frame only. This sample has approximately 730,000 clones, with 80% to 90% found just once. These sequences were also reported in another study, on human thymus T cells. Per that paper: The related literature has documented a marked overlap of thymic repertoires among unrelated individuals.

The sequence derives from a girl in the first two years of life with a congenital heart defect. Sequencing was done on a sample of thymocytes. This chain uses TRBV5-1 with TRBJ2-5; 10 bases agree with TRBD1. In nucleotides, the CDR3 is TGCGCCAGCAGACCTGCCGGGACAGGGGTAGAGACCCAGTACTTC. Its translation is CASRPAGTGVETQYF.